Below, 6 T cell receptor beta chains from the same sample are listed, as sequenced in a study of shared clonotypes between healthy human individuals. The assay was immunoSEQ multiplex PCR, and TCRdb's table has in-frame clones only and misses some. This sample has fewer than 2.5 million clones, with under 95% found just once. Sequencing used naive CD4+ T cells from PBMCs. Subset indicated: CD45RA+ positively selected. The receptor source for this set is a young man in good health. Some clones in this sample may be carry-over from other donors' samples.

This rearrangement joins TRBV11-2 to TRBJ2-1; D possibly corresponds to TRBD2 (6 bases). From germline, CDR1 is SGHAT and CDR2 FQNNGV. The CDR3 loop spans 13 amino acids. Trimming shortened V by 6 bases and J by 5 bases, and 11 bases separated the two germline ends. As DNA, the CDR3 is TGTGCCAGCAGTCGACTAGACCACAATGAGCAGTTCTTC. Its protein product is CASSRLDHNEQFF.

This clone has only one observation. V and J are TRBV4-3 and TRBJ2-7; D unresolved. V was cut by 0 bases and J by 6 bases, with 9 bases left in between. Per the germline V gene, CDR1 is LGHNA and CDR2 is YSLEER. The CDR3 has 13 amino acids. For the CDR3, the DNA is TGCGCCAGCAGCCAAGATTACCGGGTCGAGCAGTACTTC. Residues: CASSQDYRVEQYF.

The V gene is TRBV2, the J gene TRBJ1-1; D remains ambiguous. The ends were cut back, 4 bases at V and 2 bases at J, with 11 bases in the middle. The CDR3 spans 14 residues. Germline CDR1 and CDR2: SNHLY and FYNNEI. The CDR3 DNA reads TGTGCCAGCAGTGCCCGCTTGAGAAACACTGAAGCTTTCTTT. This translates into CASSARLRNTEAFF. Variable domain in full (rest from reference TRBV2 and TRBJ1-1): EPEVTQTPSHQVTQMGQEVILRCVPISNHLYFYWYRQILGQKVEFLVSFYNNEISEKSEIFDDQFSVERPDGSNFTLKIRSTKLEDSAMYFCASSARLRNTEAFFGQGTRLTVV.

The chain has TRBV5-1 and TRBJ2-5; no clear D gene. V lost 0 bases and J lost 0, with 9 bases in between. The CDR3 covers 15 residues. CDR1 is SGHRS, CDR2 YFSETQ, per germline. In DNA, the CDR3 is TGCGCCAGCAGCTTGGCCGGGTGGGACCAAGAGACCCAGTACTTC. Translated, it gives CASSLAGWDQETQYF.

The chain is built from TRBV20-1 and TRBJ2-7; D call uncertain. CDR1 DFQATT and CDR2 SNEGSKA come from the germline V gene (reference sequence). V lost 8 bases, J lost 2 bases, and 10 bases lay in between. The CDR3 totals 11 residues. Here the CDR3 reads CSPARAYEQYF. In DNA form, the CDR3 reads TGCAGTCCCGCCCGAGCCTACGAGCAGTACTTC.

The chain is built from TRBV18 and TRBJ1-5; the D gene is possibly TRBD1 (6 bases). The CDR3 has 16 residues. V was cut by 2 bases and J by 7 bases, with 18 bases left in between. Germline V gene lookup returns CDR1 KGHSH and CDR2 LQKENI. The CDR3 reads CASSPNRVGVNQPQHF. In DNA, the CDR3 is TGTGCCAGCTCACCAAACAGGGTTGGGGTTAACCAGCCCCAGCATTTT. The whole variable domain, remainder taken from reference TRBV18 and TRBJ1-5, is NAGVMQNPRHLVRRRGQEARLRCSPMKGHSHVYWYRQLPEEGLKFMVYLQKENIIDESGMPKERFSAEFPKEGPSILRIQQVVRGDSAAYFCASSPNRVGVNQPQHFGDGTRLSIL.